The 21 T cell receptor beta chains listed next were all sequenced from one sample in a study of shared clonotypes between healthy human individuals. TCRdb keeps only in-frame clones here, not all; method: immunoSEQ multiplex PCR. The sample includes about 2.4 million clones, 93% of them seen just once. Source material: naive CD4+ T cells from PBMCs. Specified subset: CD45RA+ positively selected. The source of these receptors is a man younger than 30 in good health. Some clones in this sample may be carry-over from other donors' samples.

This chain joins TRBV28 and TRBJ1-3; TRBD1 might be the D (6 bases). V was pared by 6 bases and J by 0 bases, with 9 bases between. This CDR3 is built from 14 residues. The germline CDR1 and CDR2 sequences are MDHEN and SYDVKM. The CDR3 loop reads CASREGGSGNTIYF. CDR3 nucleotide sequence: TGTGCCAGCAGGGAGGGGGGCTCTGGAAACACCATATATTTT.

The chain links TRBV7-9 to TRBJ2-2; 8 bases map to TRBD1. V dropped 6 bases and J dropped 6; count of bases not matched to a gene: 9. Germline-derived CDR1 and CDR2 are SEHNR and FQNEAQ (reference sequence). This CDR3 region has 15 residues. The chain's CDR3 is CASSFRTGQSGELFF. CDR3 sequence (DNA): TGTGCCAGCAGTTTTCGGACAGGGCAATCCGGGGAGCTGTTTTTT. The whole variable domain, remainder taken from reference TRBV7-9 and TRBJ2-2, is DTGVSQNPRHKITKRGQNVTFRCDPISEHNRLYWYRQTLGQGPEFLTYFQNEAQLEKSRLLSDRFSAERPKGSFSTLEIQRTEQGDSAMYLCASSFRTGQSGELFFGEGSRLTVL.

The chain uses TRBV5-4 and TRBJ1-2, with D perhaps TRBD1 (5 bases). The V end lost 3 bases, the J end lost 3 bases, and 12 bases lay between the germline ends. The CDR3 length is 14 residues. Looked up from germline, CDR1 is SGHNT and CDR2 is YYREEE (reference sequence). The CDR3 loop reads CASSSWRGYYGYTF. CDR3 in DNA: TGTGCCAGCAGCTCGTGGCGGGGGTACTATGGCTACACCTTC. The whole variable domain, filled in from reference TRBV5-4 and TRBJ1-2, reads ETGVTQSPTHLIKTRGQQVTLRCSSQSGHNTVSWYQQALGQGPQFIFQYYREEENGRGNFPPRFSGLQFPNYSSELNVNALELDDSALYLCASSSWRGYYGYTFGSGTRLTVV.

This chain uses TRBV5-5 with TRBJ2-5; D is unclear. V was shortened by 2 bases and J by 0 bases, with 14 bases between the two germline ends. The CDR3 extends over 16 amino acids. In germline, CDR1 is SGHKS, CDR2 YYEKEE (reference sequence). Here the CDR3 DNA reads TGTGCCAGCAGCTTTTCGCCCAGTCCCTACCAAGAGACCCAGTACTTC. Its protein product is CASSFSPSPYQETQYF.

The rearrangement joins TRBV18 to TRBJ2-7; perhaps TRBD1 as D (6 bases). The length of the CDR3 is 15 residues. V shed 3 bases and J shed 1 base, with 13 bases lying between them. CDR1 KGHSH and CDR2 LQKENI come from the germline V gene. Here the CDR3 reads CASSPSTGTSYEQYF. CDR3 bases: TGTGCCAGCTCACCCTCCACCGGGACATCCTACGAGCAGTACTTC.

V and J are TRBV28 and TRBJ1-2; D is possibly TRBD1 (5 bases). The V gene lost 2 bases and the J gene lost 8 bases, with 15 bases spanning the gap. The CDR3 extends over 14 amino acids. Germline V CDR1 and CDR2: MDHEN, SYDVKM. The CDR3 DNA reads as TGTGCCAGCAGTTTACCCCCGGGGGGGTCAGGCTACACCTTC. It specifies CASSLPPGGSGYTF.

This sequence joins TRBV20-1 and TRBJ2-7; D is ambiguous. Germline V gene sequence: CDR1 DFQATT, CDR2 SNEGSKA (reference sequence). V lost 7 bases to trimming and J lost 6 bases, with 13 bases between them. This CDR3 is 11 amino acids long. CDR3 in DNA: TGCAGTGGAGCTAGGGTGGGCGAGCAGTACTTC. Translation gives CSGARVGEQYF.

This chain connects TRBV14 to TRBJ1-2, with D unresolved. The V end was cut by 2 bases, the J end by 4 bases, with 5 bases between. The CDR3 totals 12 residues. CDR1 and CDR2 (germline): SGHDN, FVKESK. CDR3 nucleotide sequence: TGTGCCAGCAGCCAACAGCTCTATGGCTACACCTTC. Translated: CASSQQLYGYTF. Together with reference TRBV14 and TRBJ1-2, the CDR3 gives the full variable domain: EAGVTQFPSHSVIEKGQTVTLRCDPISGHDNLYWYRRVMGKEIKFLLHFVKESKQDESGMPNNRFLAERTGGTYSTLKVQPAELEDSGVYFCASSQQLYGYTFGSGTRLTVV.

CDR3 in amino acids: CASSPRGQTYEQYF. The CDR3 DNA sequence: TGTGCCAGCAGTCCGAGGGGACAGACCTACGAGCAGTACTTC. This chain joins TRBV27 and TRBJ2-7; 7 bases match TRBD1. Per germline, CDR1 MNHEY and CDR2 SMNVEV (reference sequence). Unmatched junction bases numbered 6, after V lost 5 bases and J lost 2 bases. This CDR3 has 14 amino acids.

The chain is built from TRBV5-5 and TRBJ1-3; D unresolved. The CDR3 totals 14 residues. Trimming pared 2 bases from V and 3 bases from J, leaving 9 bases between. The V gene's germline CDR1 is SGHKS and CDR2 YYEKEE (reference sequence). The CDR3 protein is CASSFLSVGNTIYF. The CDR3 bases are TGTGCCAGCAGCTTTCTCTCGGTTGGAAACACCATATATTTT. The full variable domain, completed using reference TRBV5-5 and TRBJ1-3, is DAGVTQSPTHLIKTRGQQVTLRCSPISGHKSVSWYQQVLGQGPQFIFQYYEKEERGRGNFPDRFSARQFPNYSSELNVNALLLGDSALYLCASSFLSVGNTIYFGEGSWLTVV.

This clone has just one count. This CDR3 reads CASSPGQSRLYEQYF. The CDR3 DNA is TGTGCCAGCTCACCAGGACAGTCGAGACTCTACGAGCAGTACTTC. This rearrangement joins TRBV18 to TRBJ2-7, with a possible D match to TRBD1 (6 bases). V was clipped by 2 bases and J by 3 bases, with 14 bases between them. CDR3 length: 15 amino acids. CDR1 is KGHSH and CDR2 is LQKENI in the germline V gene.

This clone showed up just a few times. This rearrangement joins TRBV5-1 to TRBJ2-3; unclear D gene. The CDR3 sequence is 12 residues long. CDR1 and CDR2 from the germline V gene are SGHRS and YFSETQ. The V and J ends lost 4 bases and 2 bases respectively, with 5 bases between them. The chain's CDR3 is CASSIPTDTQYF. In nucleotides, the CDR3 is TGCGCCAGCAGCATACCCACAGATACGCAGTATTTT.

The chain recombines TRBV10-3 with TRBJ2-3; the D gene is possibly TRBD2 (5 bases). This CDR3 region has 13 residues. Trimming cost V 7 bases and J 0 bases, with 8 bases left between them. Germline V gene data show CDR1 as ENHRY and CDR2 as SYGVKD. CDR3 region: CAIKAVSTDTQYF. CDR3 bases: TGTGCCATCAAAGCGGTTAGCACAGATACGCAGTATTTT.

V gene TRBV19 combines with J gene TRBJ2-1; 7 bases align to TRBD2. CDR3 length: 16 residues. The J segment lost 7 bases and the V segment lost 3 bases, leaving 12 bases of the junction unmatched. From germline, CDR1 is LNHDA and CDR2 SQIVND (reference sequence). CDR3 coding DNA: TGTGCCAGTAGTATGTGGAGGACTAGACCCTCGAATGAGCAGTTCTTC. Translating gives CASSMWRTRPSNEQFF.

J is TRBJ2-7 and V is TRBV18, with D possibly being TRBD1 (5 bases). Trimming took off 2 bases at V and 7 bases at J, with 12 bases between the two ends. CDR3 length: 13 residues. In germline, CDR1 is KGHSH, CDR2 LQKENI. CDR3 sequence reads: CASSPIRVEEQYF. The CDR3 bases are TGTGCCAGCTCACCAATCAGGGTAGAAGAGCAGTACTTC.

In DNA form, the CDR3 reads TGTGCCAGCAGTTTTTGGCTAGCGGGATACAATGAGCAGTTCTTC. This codes for CASSFWLAGYNEQFF. The rearrangement uses TRBV27 and TRBJ2-1, with 9 bases fitting TRBD2. J gave up 4 bases and V 3 bases, and 4 bases lay outside the gene matches. The CDR3 is 15 amino acids. CDR1 and CDR2 from the germline V gene are MNHEY and SMNVEV (reference sequence).

Of note for this clone: The same CDR3 also results from other DNA sequences found in this sample. The rearrangement joins TRBV5-1 to TRBJ1-1; no definite D call. The V and J ends lost 2 bases and 0 bases respectively, with 5 bases between them. The CDR3 sequence is 13 residues long. Germline CDR1 and CDR2: SGHRS and YFSETQ. Here the CDR3 DNA reads TGCGCCAGCAGCTTCACCGTGAACACTGAAGCTTTCTTT. As protein: CASSFTVNTEAFF.

The sample holds one count of this clone. The chain carries TRBV7-9 and TRBJ2-7, with D perhaps TRBD2 (7 bases). Germline V lookup: CDR1 SEHNR, CDR2 FQNEAQ (reference sequence). CDR3 length: 15 amino acids. Trimming took 5 bases from V and 4 from J, leaving 18 bases between them. The CDR3 region is CASSGRGGEDYEQYF. The CDR3 DNA is TGTGCCAGCAGCGGGAGAGGGGGGGAGGATTACGAGCAGTACTTC.

The rearrangement uses TRBV28 and TRBJ2-3; the D gene is possibly TRBD2 (5 bases). The V gene's germline CDR1 is MDHEN and CDR2 SYDVKM. The CDR3 spans 14 residues. Trimming removed 10 bases from V and 0 bases from J, with 14 bases in between. The CDR3 nucleotides read TGTGCCAACAGACAAAGCGGTAGCACAGATACGCAGTATTTT. It codes for CANRQSGSTDTQYF.

V gene TRBV7-7 combines with J gene TRBJ2-3; a weak D match, TRBD1 (6 bases). Trimming took off 5 bases at V and 1 base at J, with 19 bases between the two ends. The CDR3 is made up of 17 amino acids. CDR1 is SSHAT, CDR2 FNYEAQ, per germline (reference sequence). This CDR3 is CASSPGQGREGTDTQYF. As DNA, the CDR3 is TGTGCCAGCAGCCCGGGGCAGGGGCGCGAAGGCACAGATACGCAGTATTTT.

The CDR3 DNA follows: TGTGCCAGCAGCAAAGAGACAGGTCTATCCAAAAACATTCAGTACTTC. It translates to CASSKETGLSKNIQYF. The genes are TRBV21-1 and TRBJ2-4; the table assigns TRBD1, which was not confirmed against the DNA. TRBV21-1 is shown as a pseudogene. The CDR3 extends over 16 amino acids.